These T cell receptor beta chains were read from a single sample in a study of cytotoxic CD8 clonotypes in ibrutinib-treated CLL. Only in-frame clones appear in the TCRdb table, and some are missing; sequencing was by immunoSEQ multiplex PCR. The sample includes around 300,000 clones, around four fifths seen only once; the top ten take roughly 7%. The sample was PBMCs, taken before ibrutinib treatment. These receptors originate from a human donor with chronic lymphocytic leukemia. Each CDR3 is given with its conserved first and last residue. Each record gives: clone size, D gene, V gene, J gene, CDR3 DNA, CDR3 protein. The D gene is left open where the match is weak. Clone size is given for some rows only: seen once, a few or many times, or a class if the clone is expanded.

abundance: once; d_gene: TRBD1; v_gene: TRBV5-8; j_gene: TRBJ1-5; CDR3nt: TGTGCCAGCAGCACGCGACAGGGGAGCTGGTCCCAGCATTTT; CDR3aa: CASSTRQGSWSQHF
abundance: NA; d_gene: NA; v_gene: TRBV6-5; j_gene: TRBJ1-2; CDR3nt: TGTGCCAGCGGTGACAGGTTCGACTATGGCTACACCTTC; CDR3aa: CASGDRFDYGYTF
abundance: many; d_gene: TRBD2; v_gene: TRBV7-6; j_gene: TRBJ2-1; CDR3nt: TGTGCCAGCAGCTTAGGACTAGCGGACTACAATGAGCAGTTCTTC; CDR3aa: CASSLGLADYNEQFF
abundance: NA; d_gene: TRBD1; v_gene: TRBV6-5; j_gene: TRBJ1-1; CDR3nt: TGTGCCAGCTGGGCCCGGACAGGGGCAAACACTGAAGCTTTCTTT; CDR3aa: CASWARTGANTEAFF
abundance: few; d_gene: NA; v_gene: TRBV5-8; j_gene: TRBJ2-5; CDR3nt: TGTGCCAGCAGCTTGGCTGGGACCCAGTACTTC; CDR3aa: CASSLAGTQYF
abundance: NA; d_gene: NA; v_gene: TRBV25-1; j_gene: TRBJ1-2; CDR3nt: TGTGCCAGCAGTGAATCTAACAGTGGGAGTGGTGGCTACACCTTC; CDR3aa: CASSESNSGSGGYTF
abundance: NA; d_gene: TRBD1; v_gene: TRBV6-5; j_gene: TRBJ1-1; CDR3nt: TGTGCCAGCAGATTGGGACAGGGGGCCACTGAAGCTTTCTTT; CDR3aa: CASRLGQGATEAFF
abundance: NA; d_gene: NA; v_gene: TRBV4-1; j_gene: TRBJ2-1; CDR3nt: TGCGCCAGCAGCCAAGGGCGACAGAGCTCCTACAATGAGCAGTTCTTC; CDR3aa: CASSQGRQSSYNEQFF
abundance: NA; d_gene: NA; v_gene: TRBV6-5; j_gene: TRBJ2-1; CDR3nt: TGTGCCAGCAGTTACGGTCCGAGAGACAATGAGCAGTTCTTC; CDR3aa: CASSYGPRDNEQFF
abundance: NA; d_gene: TRBD2; v_gene: TRBV5-1; j_gene: TRBJ2-1; CDR3nt: TGCGCCAGCAGCCCGACGGCGGGAGGATCCAATGAGCAGTTCTTC; CDR3aa: CASSPTAGGSNEQFF
abundance: NA; d_gene: TRBD2; v_gene: TRBV10-3; j_gene: TRBJ2-1; CDR3nt: TGTGCCATCAAAGCGGGACTAGCGGGACTCAATGAGCAGTTCTTC; CDR3aa: CAIKAGLAGLNEQFF
abundance: NA; d_gene: TRBD1; v_gene: TRBV6-6; j_gene: TRBJ2-1; CDR3nt: TGTGCCAGCAGTAGCCAGCCGGGACAGGGCCCCCATGAGCAGTTCTTC; CDR3aa: CASSSQPGQGPHEQFF
abundance: NA; d_gene: NA; v_gene: TRBV2; j_gene: TRBJ1-5; CDR3nt: TGTGCCAGCAGTGCGGAAAGACCAGGTCAGCCCCAGCATTTT; CDR3aa: CASSAERPGQPQHF
abundance: NA; d_gene: TRBD1; v_gene: TRBV6-4; j_gene: TRBJ2-3; CDR3nt: TGTGCCAGCAGGGAAGGGGGCTCCGCAGATACGCAGTATTTT; CDR3aa: CASREGGSADTQYF
abundance: NA; d_gene: NA; v_gene: TRBV11-2; j_gene: TRBJ2-1; CDR3nt: TGTGCCAGCAGCTTAGCCAGATACAATGAGCAGTTCTTC; CDR3aa: CASSLARYNEQFF
abundance: NA; d_gene: NA; v_gene: TRBV18; j_gene: TRBJ2-2; CDR3nt: TGTGCCAGCTCACCATTGACTTCCAGTACTTTCGGGGAGCTGTTTTTT; CDR3aa: CASSPLTSSTFGELFF
abundance: NA; d_gene: NA; v_gene: TRBV27; j_gene: TRBJ1-3; CDR3nt: TGTGCCAGCAGACCAGGGGCCGCTGGAAACACCATATATTTT; CDR3aa: CASRPGAAGNTIYF
abundance: NA; d_gene: NA; v_gene: TRBV7-7; j_gene: TRBJ2-2; CDR3nt: TGTGCCAGCAGTCGAAGAGACGGGGGGAACACCGGGGAGCTGTTTTTT; CDR3aa: CASSRRDGGNTGELFF
abundance: NA; d_gene: TRBD1; v_gene: TRBV6-5; j_gene: TRBJ2-7; CDR3nt: TGTGCCAGCCGCAGGTTGGGACAGGGCGGCTACGAGCAGTACTTC; CDR3aa: CASRRLGQGGYEQYF
abundance: NA; d_gene: NA; v_gene: TRBV4-2; j_gene: TRBJ2-7; CDR3nt: TGTGCCAGCAGCCAAGCCCCGGGAAGCTACGAGCAGTACTTC; CDR3aa: CASSQAPGSYEQYF
abundance: once; d_gene: TRBD2; v_gene: TRBV7-9; j_gene: TRBJ2-5; CDR3nt: TGTGCCAGCAGCTACGGGACTAGCTACGGGGAGACCCAGTACTTC; CDR3aa: CASSYGTSYGETQYF
abundance: NA; d_gene: NA; v_gene: TRBV4-3; j_gene: TRBJ1-2; CDR3nt: TGCGCCAGCAGCCATCGGAGTGAGGATGGCTACACCTTC; CDR3aa: CASSHRSEDGYTF
abundance: NA; d_gene: NA; v_gene: TRBV6-6; j_gene: TRBJ1-2; CDR3nt: TGTGCCAGCAGTTCTGGGAACTATGGCTACACCTTC; CDR3aa: CASSSGNYGYTF
abundance: NA; d_gene: NA; v_gene: TRBV9; j_gene: TRBJ2-3; CDR3nt: TGTGCCAGCAGCGAAGAACCCTCGGTCAGTCGACACGGCACAGATACGCAGTATTTT; CDR3aa: CASSEEPSVSRHGTDTQYF
abundance: NA; d_gene: NA; v_gene: TRBV15; j_gene: TRBJ1-2; CDR3nt: TGTGCCACCAGCAAAGAACGGGACACTGGCTATGGCTACACCTTC; CDR3aa: CATSKERDTGYGYTF
abundance: once; d_gene: NA; v_gene: TRBV21-1; j_gene: TRBJ2-1; CDR3nt: TGTGCCAGCAGCAATGACGGGCCCCGGTCTAGCGGGAGAAGTTACAATGAGCAGTTCTTC; CDR3aa: CASSNDGPRSSGRSYNEQFF
abundance: NA; d_gene: TRBD2; v_gene: TRBV5-4; j_gene: TRBJ2-1; CDR3nt: TGTGCCAGCAGCAAAGGGGGGCTAGCGGGAGGGATAACCGATGAGCAGTTCTTC; CDR3aa: CASSKGGLAGGITDEQFF
abundance: NA; d_gene: TRBD2; v_gene: TRBV5-1; j_gene: TRBJ2-3; CDR3nt: TGCGCCAGCAGCTTGGAAGGTAGCGGGAGCACAGATACGCAGTATTTT; CDR3aa: CASSLEGSGSTDTQYF
abundance: NA; d_gene: NA; v_gene: TRBV5-1; j_gene: TRBJ2-7; CDR3nt: TGCGCCAGCGGGTTCGGGGGCTCCTACGAGCAGTACTTC; CDR3aa: CASGFGGSYEQYF
abundance: NA; d_gene: NA; v_gene: TRBV4-2; j_gene: TRBJ2-3; CDR3nt: TGTGCCAGCAGCCAAGCCCAGACTAGCACAGATACGCAGTATTTT; CDR3aa: CASSQAQTSTDTQYF
abundance: NA; d_gene: NA; v_gene: TRBV11-3; j_gene: TRBJ1-1; CDR3nt: TGTGCCAGCAGCTTAGGTGACAGAAACACTGAAGCTTTCTTT; CDR3aa: CASSLGDRNTEAFF
abundance: NA; d_gene: TRBD1; v_gene: TRBV7-9; j_gene: TRBJ1-1; CDR3nt: TGTGCCAGCAGCTTAGTACCCGGGACAGGGGCTCGAGGAGCTTTCTTT; CDR3aa: CASSLVPGTGARGAFF
abundance: few; d_gene: TRBD2; v_gene: TRBV11-2; j_gene: TRBJ2-1; CDR3nt: TGTGCCAGCAGCTTAGGGGGACTAGCGGTTTACAATGAGCAGTTCTTC; CDR3aa: CASSLGGLAVYNEQFF
abundance: NA; d_gene: TRBD2; v_gene: TRBV18; j_gene: TRBJ2-5; CDR3nt: TGTGCCAGCTCACCACTGTTCGGCGGGAGGGCCATTATCTCCCAAGAGACCCAGTACTTC; CDR3aa: CASSPLFGGRAIISQETQYF
abundance: NA; d_gene: NA; v_gene: TRBV30; j_gene: TRBJ2-6; CDR3nt: TGTGCCTGGAGTTTTTCCAGTGGTGGGGCCAACGTCCTGACTTTC; CDR3aa: CAWSFSSGGANVLTF
abundance: NA; d_gene: NA; v_gene: TRBV7-6; j_gene: TRBJ2-2; CDR3nt: TGTGCCAGCAGCTCTAACAGGGGAGGCACCGGGGAGCTGTTTTTT; CDR3aa: CASSSNRGGTGELFF
abundance: NA; d_gene: NA; v_gene: TRBV14; j_gene: TRBJ2-7; CDR3nt: TGTGCCAGCAGCCAAGATAGACAGTCCCAGTACTTC; CDR3aa: CASSQDRQSQYF
abundance: NA; d_gene: TRBD1; v_gene: TRBV28; j_gene: TRBJ1-2; CDR3nt: TGTGCCAGCGGACAGGTGGACTTGAATTTC; CDR3aa: CASGQVDLNF
abundance: NA; d_gene: TRBD1; v_gene: TRBV10-3; j_gene: TRBJ2-7; CDR3nt: TGTGCCATCAGGAACCCTACTAGGAACGGGACAGGGCTCTACGAGCAGTACTTC; CDR3aa: CAIRNPTRNGTGLYEQYF
abundance: NA; d_gene: TRBD1; v_gene: TRBV19; j_gene: TRBJ2-1; CDR3nt: TGTGCCAGTAGTCCGAACAGGGGTAATGAGCAGTTCTTC; CDR3aa: CASSPNRGNEQFF
abundance: NA; d_gene: TRBD1; v_gene: TRBV28; j_gene: TRBJ2-7; CDR3nt: TGTGCCAGCAGTCAACGGACAGGTCAGTACTTC; CDR3aa: CASSQRTGQYF
abundance: NA; d_gene: NA; v_gene: TRBV2; j_gene: TRBJ1-1; CDR3nt: TGTGCCAGCAGTGCCGATCGGAACACTGAAGCTTTCTTT; CDR3aa: CASSADRNTEAFF
abundance: NA; d_gene: NA; v_gene: TRBV5-8; j_gene: TRBJ1-5; CDR3nt: TGTGCCAGCAGGCATGGGGGTGGCAATCAGCCCCAGCATTTT; CDR3aa: CASRHGGGNQPQHF
abundance: NA; d_gene: NA; v_gene: TRBV7-2; j_gene: TRBJ2-3; CDR3nt: TGTGCCAGCAGCCAGGTCTGGCTTCTCGATACGCAGTATTTT; CDR3aa: CASSQVWLLDTQYF
abundance: NA; d_gene: NA; v_gene: TRBV5-3; j_gene: TRBJ2-7; CDR3nt: TGTGCCAGCACCGCATTCCGGGGCGCCGACGAGCAGTACTTC; CDR3aa: CASTAFRGADEQYF
abundance: NA; d_gene: TRBD1; v_gene: TRBV28; j_gene: TRBJ2-2; CDR3nt: TGTGCCAGCAGAACACAGGGGACCGGGGCCGGGGAGCTGTTTTTT; CDR3aa: CASRTQGTGAGELFF
abundance: NA; d_gene: NA; v_gene: TRBV30; j_gene: TRBJ2-7; CDR3nt: TGTGCCTGGAGTGGGCAGTCCTACGAGCAGTACTTC; CDR3aa: CAWSGQSYEQYF
abundance: NA; d_gene: TRBD1; v_gene: TRBV11-2; j_gene: TRBJ1-2; CDR3nt: TGTGCCAGCAGCCAGGACAGGTCATACTATGGCTACACCTTC; CDR3aa: CASSQDRSYYGYTF
abundance: NA; d_gene: NA; v_gene: TRBV27; j_gene: TRBJ1-2; CDR3nt: TGTGCCAGCAGTTTACGCGGGGGTTCCTATGGCTACACCTTC; CDR3aa: CASSLRGGSYGYTF
abundance: NA; d_gene: NA; v_gene: TRBV28; j_gene: TRBJ1-2; CDR3nt: TGTGCCAGCAGTCTTAACTATGGCTACACCTTC; CDR3aa: CASSLNYGYTF
abundance: NA; d_gene: NA; v_gene: TRBV5-1; j_gene: TRBJ2-7; CDR3nt: TGCGCCAGCAGCTTGGAGGCAGTTAGCTCCTACGAGCAGTACTTC; CDR3aa: CASSLEAVSSYEQYF
abundance: NA; d_gene: NA; v_gene: TRBV6-1; j_gene: TRBJ1-3; CDR3nt: TGTGCCAGCAGGGAGGGACCCAGCTCTGGAAACACCATATATTTT; CDR3aa: CASREGPSSGNTIYF